Listed below are T cell receptor beta chains from one sample, sequenced in a study of cytomegalovirus exposure and HLA in healthy donors. Sequencing was performed with immunoSEQ multiplex PCR; in TCRdb, only in-frame clones are kept and a portion is missing. The sample consists of about 150,000 clones, around 80% of them appearing once. Sequences were obtained from PBMCs. These TCRs come from a male donor in good health and CMV-seronegative. Each CDR3 is given with its conserved first and last residue.

v_call,cdr3_aa
TRBV7-9,CASSTRLTAGARGKGYTF
TRBV23-1,CASTKNALANYGYTF
TRBV27,CASSSVPYTDRGKTQYF
TRBV18,CASSPQRTGATVLTF
TRBV6-5,CASSIAEVGNTIYF
TRBV5-1,CASSNLSDGYTF
TRBV5-4,CASSLDRGSEQYF
TRBV6-5,CASSPGAGAGYTF
TRBV19,CASSRNRGSYNEQFF
TRBV27,CASSLSQGAVTEAFF
TRBV11-2,CASSAQGGETQYF
TRBV6-6,CASSYERLADKETQYF
TRBV6-4,CASSGAASQNTGELFF
TRBV10-3,CAISAGAEETQYF
TRBV5-1,CASRSAGALTGELFF
TRBV6-1,CASTVPGYNQPQHF
TRBV30,CAWSTGQGGNQPQHF
TRBV6-1,CASSGDRVWNQPQHF
TRBV25-1,CAVTPPGEEKLFF
TRBV11-3,CASSLGPAGSYNEQFF
TRBV2,CASNLQGKVGYTF
TRBV5-5,CASSRGPNTEAFF
TRBV2,CASRRGGGGLLSQYF
TRBV19,CASSIRQGLSYEQYF
TRBV2,CASKSGTVQETQYF
TRBV7-2,CASSQRQGASTGELFF
TRBV4-2,CASSRDSGAYGNTIYF
TRBV5-1,CASSLEGGAGYTDTQYF
TRBV5-1,CASSPGLAGGGISYNEQFF
TRBV5-1,CASSWENPKGYGYTF
TRBV25-1,CASSELEAETQYF
TRBV5-1,CASSLGQGGQETQYF
TRBV15,CATSRGRQRLNTEAFF
TRBV27,CASSLIGQGRNEQFF
TRBV19,CASSRSGGYQPQHF
TRBV29-1,CSVAVQERVYEQYF
TRBV9,CASSVGRAYNYGYTF
TRBV15,CATSSRTGAHYYEQYF
TRBV7-6,CASSLGGNNQPQHF
TRBV11-2,CASSWGQVGYQETQYF
TRBV29-1,CSVDSGQGIGSYGYTF
TRBV6-1,CASSVGPGDTQYF
TRBV29-1,CSVPLAGGRDQYF
TRBV7-8,CASSSKRLIVPGELFF
TRBV29-1,CSAGGGGQPQHF
TRBV6-5,CASRPSGEYGYTF
TRBV6-5,CASRGTGINYGYTF
TRBV4-1,CASKIPGQGNEQFF